Listed below are T cell receptor beta chains from one sample, sequenced in a study of blood T cell repertoires in COVID-19. This table comes from immunoSEQ multiplex PCR, and its TCRdb copy is limited to in-frame clones, with some not included. The repertoire holds approximately 290,000 clones, with about 80% as singletons. The specimen sequenced was peripheral blood. The receptors were gathered from an older person with COVID-19, enrolled during active disease. Both conserved end residues are part of each CDR3. The D gene is left open where the match is weak.

V gene,J gene,D gene,CDR3 protein
TRBV9,TRBJ2-7,TRBD1,CASSQSGTGVYEQYF
TRBV7-2,TRBJ2-7,NA,CASSSPDEQYF
TRBV7-9,TRBJ1-2,NA,CASSFLYGYTF
TRBV5-5,TRBJ1-2,TRBD1,CASSIQTGGYGYTF
TRBV7-9,TRBJ1-5,NA,CASSLGGYGGSNQPQHF
TRBV4-3,TRBJ2-1,NA,CASSQASLAGNEQFF
TRBV5-1,TRBJ1-1,TRBD1,CASSEGTGSNTEAFF
TRBV18,TRBJ2-5,TRBD1,CASSPETGGGETQYF
TRBV5-1,TRBJ1-4,NA,CASSQTATNEKLFF
TRBV24-1,TRBJ2-1,TRBD2,CATSDPPGTSGNEQFF
TRBV28,TRBJ1-2,TRBD1,CASSLPGTGAQRYYGYTF
TRBV10-3,TRBJ2-7,NA,CAISVARNYEQYF
TRBV10-3,TRBJ2-7,TRBD1,CAISTGQGFSYEQYF
TRBV29-1,TRBJ2-7,NA,CSVGRESEQYF
TRBV12-5,TRBJ1-1,NA,CASVANVGSSEAFF
TRBV20-1,TRBJ2-5,TRBD2,CSASSSGGQETQYF
TRBV5-4,TRBJ2-5,TRBD2,CASRSGTSGRGGETQYF